The sequence of this T cell receptor delta chain was determined in a study of gamma-delta chains in newborns, infants, children. Study-wide background: Innate gammadelta T cells reportedly expand polyclonally right after birth, driven by microbial exposure, per the title.

The CDR3 loop spans 13 amino acids. The V gene lost 1 base and the J gene lost 2 bases, with 7 bases spanning the gap. From germline, CDR1 is GEAIGNYY and CDR2 EKD. TCRdb reanalyzed the reads using CATT. The sample lists roughly 7,200 delta-chain clones; less than 0.75% were seen once. Details on this clone: This sequence is one base from a far larger clone and is likely a read error. Other DNA sequences in the same sample also yield this CDR3.

The source of this sequence is a child who was a newborn, infant or young child, either healthy, febrile or measles-vaccinated (not recorded which). Specimen: blood. J is TRDJ1 and V is TRDV2, with D possibly TRDD3 on 5 matching bases. CDR3 sequence (DNA): TGTGCCTGTGACACATGGGATACCGATAAACTCATCTTT. The encoded protein is CACDTWDTDKLIF.